One TCR beta chain is described in this entry. The sample has other DNA sequences that encode this CDR3 too. The data were obtained in a study of blood T cell repertoires in COVID-19. Study context: Samples taken during acute and convalescent COVID-19 were collected in the United States, Italy and Spain. T cells, B-cell-depleted T cells, or PBMCs provided the cDNA or gDNA that served as material.

Per the original data handling: The authors estimated nucleated cell counts from reference gene primer amplification. Method: immunoSEQ multiplex PCR; TCRdb's copy keeps in-frame clones and lacks some. V and J calls and clone size are as listed in that table; D and trimming were resolved from the DNA. The sample contains about 120,000 clones, 80% to 90% of which appear only once. The V end was cut by 2 bases, the J end by 5 bases, with 6 bases between. The CDR3 loop spans 12 amino acids. This receptor was taken from a woman in her fifties or sixties with acute or convalescent COVID-19. J is TRBJ2-5 and V is TRBV12-3 or TRBV12-4, with D possibly being TRBD2 (6 bases). Sample: peripheral blood. This CDR3 is CASSLLAETQYF. In nucleotides, the CDR3 is TGTGCCAGCAGTTTACTAGCGGAGACCCAGTACTTC.